The 32 T cell receptor beta chains presented below share a single source sample, sequenced in a study of naive and memory T cell subsets. Both TRBC1 and TRBC2 were covered by a beta constant-region primer of two equimolar oligonucleotides. Four rounds of PCR amplified the ligated cDNA using nested alpha and beta constant-region primers plus SP2. TCRdb redid the calling of the UMI-ligation and nested PCR reads with MiXCR, one entry per CDR3 protein. The sample consists of 98,000 or so distinct CDR3 sequences, about 15% of them appearing once. No antigen has been identified for these receptors. Findings of the study overall: Naive repertoires, especially CD8, held a few larger clonotypes, possibly memory cells re-expressing CD45RA.

Source material: naive CD8+ T cells from blood. These receptor sequences come from a human donor in good health.

This clonotype occurred a few times. The genes are TRBV29-1 and TRBJ1-1, with a possible D match to TRBD1 (6 bases). The germline V gene has CDR1 SQVTM and CDR2 ANQGSEA. V was trimmed by 0 bases and J by 11 bases, leaving 25 bases between them. The CDR3 spans 16 residues. The CDR3 nucleotides are TGCAGCGTTGAAGATCAGTTGAGTTCCGGGGGGCTGGAGGCTTTCTTT. It translates to CSVEDQLSSGGLEAFF.

There are many counts of this clonotype. The J gene is TRBJ2-5, the V gene TRBV27; D gene ambiguous. Per germline, CDR1 MNHEY and CDR2 SMNVEV (reference sequence). This CDR3 contains 14 residues. V lost 3 bases to trimming and J lost 2 bases, with 10 bases between them. CDR3 protein: CASSLSVLQETQYF. The CDR3 nucleotides read TGTGCCAGCAGTTTGTCGGTTCTTCAAGAGACCCAGTACTTC.

V usage is TRBV28 and J usage is TRBJ2-3; TRBD2 is a possible D gene (5 bases). Germline loops: CDR1 MDHEN, CDR2 SYDVKM. The CDR3 is 17 residues long. V was clipped by 5 bases and J by 1 base, with 19 bases between them. The CDR3 DNA sequence: TGTGCCAGCAGTCAACTAACCGGCGGGTCCGGCACAGATACGCAGTATTTT. It yields the protein CASSQLTGGSGTDTQYF.

This clonotype occurred many times. This chain joins TRBV7-2 and TRBJ2-2; TRBD2 agrees at 7 bases. Trimming at V came to 5 bases and at J to 2 bases, leaving 8 bases not matched to a gene. CDR3 length equals 16 residues. Germline CDR1 and CDR2: SGHTA and FQGNSA. CDR3 DNA sequence: TGTGCCAGCAGCCAGGGCCTAGCGGCAAACACCGGGGAGCTGTTTTTT. It codes for CASSQGLAANTGELFF.

The J gene is TRBJ2-7, the V gene TRBV9, with 9 bases identical to TRBD2. This CDR3 region has 15 residues. Germline V CDR1 and CDR2: SGDLS, YYNGEE. Trimming removed 0 bases from V and 6 bases from J; junction bases left unmatched: 7. The DNA of the CDR3 is TGTGCCAGCAGCGTAGCTGCGGGAGGGTTTGGCGAGCAGTACTTC. Translating gives CASSVAAGGFGEQYF. Using reference TRBV9 and TRBJ2-7 for the parts outside the CDR3, the full variable domain is DSGVTQTPKHLITATGQRVTLRCSPRSGDLSVYWYQQSLDQGLQFLIQYYNGEERAKGNILERFSAQQFPDLHSELNLSSLELGDSALYFCASSVAAGGFGEQYFGPGTRLTVT.

This clonotype was seen a few times. The rearrangement joins TRBV24-1 to TRBJ2-1; 11 bases match TRBD2. CDR1 and CDR2 from the germline V gene are KGHDR and SFDVKD. V was clipped by 3 bases and J by 6 bases; unmatched bases: 6. This CDR3 comprises 16 residues. CDR3 loop: CATSDLTSGKVNEQFF. CDR3 bases: TGTGCCACCAGTGATCTGACTAGCGGGAAGGTCAATGAGCAGTTCTTC.

This clonotype was detected many times. V is TRBV18 and J is TRBJ1-5, with D hard to call. This CDR3 has 16 amino acids. V lost 2 bases, J lost 4 bases, and 15 bases lay in between. The germline V gene encodes CDR1 KGHSH and CDR2 LQKENI. The CDR3 protein is CASSPFSVRENQPQHF. The DNA for the CDR3 is TGTGCCAGCTCACCATTTTCAGTTAGGGAGAATCAGCCCCAGCATTTT.

The chain couples TRBV20-1 to TRBJ2-7; D might be TRBD2 (5 bases). Trimming cost V 5 bases and J 2 bases, with 13 bases left between them. The CDR3 runs to 13 residues. Germline CDR1 reads DFQATT; CDR2 reads SNEGSKA (reference sequence). The CDR3 DNA follows: TGCAGTGCTGACTCTCTGAGGGCCTACGAGCAGTACTTC. Amino acids: CSADSLRAYEQYF.

This clonotype was counted only a few times. This chain connects TRBV6-7 to TRBJ1-1, with 8 bases fitting TRBD1. TRBV6-7 is designated an ORF whose function remains uncertain. This CDR3 is 15 amino acids long. Trimming removed 8 bases from V and 0 bases from J; junction bases left unmatched: 8. This CDR3 reads CASGTGEAMNTEAFF. The CDR3 DNA sequence: TGTGCCAGCGGGACAGGCGAGGCTATGAACACTGAAGCTTTCTTT.

This rearrangement joins TRBV29-1 to TRBJ2-2; D may be TRBD1 or TRBD2 (5 bases each). The CDR3 loop spans 13 amino acids. With 5 bases removed from V and 5 bases from J, the gap between germline ends came to 12 bases. Germline V gene data show CDR1 as SQVTM and CDR2 as ANQGSEA. The CDR3 here is CSVWTGRTGELFF. DNA for the CDR3: TGCAGCGTTTGGACGGGGCGGACCGGGGAGCTGTTTTTT.

To note about this clonotype: This could be a read error, since a much larger clone is one nucleotide away. This sequence joins TRBV9 and TRBJ2-3, with D perhaps TRBD2 (6 bases). This CDR3 comprises 14 residues. The V end was cut by 1 base, the J end by 4 bases, with 10 bases between. Per the germline V gene, CDR1 is SGDLS and CDR2 is YYNGEE. The CDR3 spells CASSVPGGSDTQYF. CDR3 DNA: TGTGCCAGCAGCGTACCTGGAGGGTCAGATACGCAGTATTTT.

This clonotype came up a few times. The chain is built from TRBV9 and TRBJ2-3, with D hard to call. The CDR3 covers 14 residues. The germline V gene has CDR1 SGDLS and CDR2 YYNGEE. Trimming stripped 4 bases from V and 6 bases from J, with 15 bases between. The CDR3: CASSLPGRRDTQYF. The CDR3 DNA reads TGTGCCAGCAGCCTTCCCGGTCGTCGCGATACGCAGTATTTT. The full variable domain, its missing parts supplied by reference TRBV9 and TRBJ2-3, is DSGVTQTPKHLITATGQRVTLRCSPRSGDLSVYWYQQSLDQGLQFLIQYYNGEERAKGNILERFSAQQFPDLHSELNLSSLELGDSALYFCASSLPGRRDTQYFGPGTRLTVL.

This clonotype was observed at least ten times. V gene TRBV2 combines with J gene TRBJ2-7; 9 nucleotides agree with TRBD1. The CDR3 has 15 residues. CDR1 is SNHLY and CDR2 is FYNNEI in the germline V gene. Trimming at V came to 6 bases and at J to 4 bases, leaving 10 bases not matched to a gene. CDR3 bases: TGTGCCAGCAGCGAACAGGGGGCAAAGGGGTACGAGCAGTACTTC. Its translation is CASSEQGAKGYEQYF.

J is TRBJ2-5 and V is TRBV5-1; 7 positions match TRBD2. The ends lost 4 bases at V and 2 bases at J; junction bases unmatched: 5. Germline loops: CDR1 SGHRS, CDR2 YFSETQ. The CDR3 runs to 14 residues. In DNA form, the CDR3 reads TGCGCCAGCAGCACGGGACTATTTCAAGAGACCCAGTACTTC. Protein: CASSTGLFQETQYF. Based on the CDR3 plus reference TRBV5-1 and TRBJ2-5, the full variable domain is KAGVTQTPRYLIKTRGQQVTLSCSPISGHRSVSWYQQTPGQGLQFLFEYFSETQRNKGNFPGRFSGRQFSNSRSEMNVSTLELGDSALYLCASSTGLFQETQYFGPGTRLLVL.

Concerning this clonotype: Relative to the germline gene, one junction end is altered; a read error may explain this. The rearrangement uses TRBV7-9 and TRBJ2-5; the match to TRBD2 covers 9 bases. Germline V gene data show CDR1 as SEHNR and CDR2 as FQNEAQ (reference sequence). CDR3 size: 13 residues. The CDR3 reads CASSFSGRETEYF. CDR3 DNA sequence: TGTGCCAGCAGCTTTAGCGGGAGAGAGACCGAGTACTTC.

V is TRBV28 and J is TRBJ2-2; 10 nucleotides align to TRBD2. V trimming: 3 bases; J trimming: 7 bases; junction bases outside the gene matches: 11. Germline assignment: CDR1 MDHEN and CDR2 SYDVKM. This CDR3 region has 17 residues. CDR3 protein: CASSFPSGGAGVGELFF. For the CDR3, the DNA is TGTGCCAGCAGTTTTCCCAGCGGGGGGGCTGGAGTCGGGGAGCTGTTTTTT.

Ten or more counts support this clonotype. V gene TRBV12-3 or TRBV12-4 combines with J gene TRBJ2-1; 7 bases are shared with TRBD2. The CDR3 covers 15 residues. V trimming: 6 bases; J trimming: 14 bases; junction bases outside the gene matches: 19. CDR3 coding DNA: TGTGCCAGCAGGATGGGGTGGGAGGGGTCCTCAGTCAAGTTCTTC. Its translation: CASRMGWEGSSVKFF.

This clonotype was counted at least ten times. The rearrangement joins TRBV19 to TRBJ2-7; perhaps TRBD1 as D (5 bases). Germline values: CDR1 LNHDA, CDR2 SQIVND (reference sequence). The CDR3 totals 14 residues. The V end lost 6 bases, the J end lost 0 bases, and 12 bases lay between the germline ends. The CDR3 region has the DNA TGTGCCAGTAGCCCTTCGACAGCCTCCTACGAGCAGTACTTC. Protein sequence: CASSPSTASYEQYF. The variable domain in full, with the rest retrieved from reference TRBV19 and TRBJ2-7, is DGGITQSPKYLFRKEGQNVTLSCEQNLNHDAMYWYRQDPGQGLRLIYYSQIVNDFQKGDIAEGYSVSREKKESFPLTVTSAQKNPTAFYLCASSPSTASYEQYFGPGTRLTVT.

This clonotype turned up a few times. The chain links TRBV6-5 to TRBJ1-4; D is unresolved. Germline V CDR1 and CDR2: MNHEY, SVGAGI. This CDR3 comprises 15 residues. Trimming took 0 bases from V and 5 from J, leaving 10 bases between them. The CDR3 sequence is CASSYSMSGNEKLFF. In DNA, the CDR3 is TGTGCCAGCAGTTACTCGATGTCGGGGAATGAAAAACTGTTTTTT.

The chain couples TRBV20-1 to TRBJ2-1, with D perhaps matching TRBD1 (6 bases). The CDR3 loop spans 14 amino acids. CDR1 DFQATT and CDR2 SNEGSKA come from the germline V gene (reference sequence). Trimming pared 6 bases from V and 0 bases from J, leaving 12 bases between. The CDR3 nucleotides read TGCAGTGCACGACCGGACAGCTCCTACAATGAGCAGTTCTTC. Its protein is CSARPDSSYNEQFF.

This clonotype occurred a few times. The J gene is TRBJ2-2, the V gene TRBV27; D assignment may be TRBD1 or TRBD2 (5 bases each). V lost 3 bases, J lost 15 bases, and 11 bases lay in between. CDR1 and CDR2 (germline): MNHEY, SMNVEV (reference sequence). The CDR3 covers 11 residues. For the CDR3, the DNA is TGTGCCAGCAGTTTTGAGGGGACGGTGTTTTTT. Translated: CASSFEGTVFF.

The chain recombines TRBV9 with TRBJ1-3, with D perhaps matching TRBD1 (5 bases). The CDR3 extends over 15 amino acids. The germline V gene has CDR1 SGDLS and CDR2 YYNGEE. The V end was cut by 4 bases, the J end by 1 base, with 12 bases between. The CDR3 DNA follows: TGTGCCAGCAGCCCGGGGGTTGGATCTGGAAACACCATATATTTT. It encodes CASSPGVGSGNTIYF.

The rearrangement uses TRBV24-1 and TRBJ2-1; D remains ambiguous. V lost 0 bases to trimming and J lost 6 bases, with 14 bases between them. CDR1 is KGHDR and CDR2 is SFDVKD in the germline V gene. The CDR3 has 16 amino acids. The CDR3 spells CATSDLDSLNFNEQFF. CDR3 nucleotide sequence: TGTGCCACCAGTGATTTGGACTCGCTAAACTTCAATGAGCAGTTCTTC.

This chain links TRBV28 with TRBJ1-1; TRBD1 aligns across 7 bases. Germline V gives CDR1 MDHEN, CDR2 SYDVKM. This CDR3 is built from 14 residues. With 7 bases clipped from V and 0 bases from J, the junction kept 5 bases outside the gene matches. The DNA for the CDR3 is TGTGCCAGCACGACAGGGAACATGAACACTGAAGCTTTCTTT. This encodes CASTTGNMNTEAFF.

This clonotype was recorded at least ten times. The chain recombines TRBV10-3 with TRBJ2-7; no definite D call. There are 14 residues in the CDR3. The V and J ends lost 2 bases and 1 base respectively, with 9 bases between them. Germline CDR1 is ENHRY and CDR2 is SYGVKD. This CDR3 is CAISEVASSYEQYF. As DNA, the CDR3 is TGTGCCATCAGTGAGGTGGCAAGTTCCTACGAGCAGTACTTC.

This clonotype has a handful of counts. This chain links TRBV3-1 with TRBJ2-1; 12 bases are a match to TRBD2. Germline V lookup: CDR1 LGHDT, CDR2 YNNKEL (reference sequence). The V segment lost 1 base and the J segment 10 bases; nucleotides outside the gene matches: 5. This CDR3 region has 15 residues. DNA of the CDR3: TGTGCCAGCAGCCAAGGCTCCGGGACTAGCGGGGAGCAGTTCTTC. This translates into CASSQGSGTSGEQFF.

The J gene is TRBJ1-4, the V gene TRBV7-9, with 8 nucleotides matching TRBD1. With 1 base clipped from V and 6 bases from J, the junction kept 7 bases outside the gene matches. This CDR3 comprises 16 residues. Germline CDR1 is SEHNR and CDR2 is FQNEAQ (reference sequence). CDR3 nucleotide sequence: TGTGCCAGCAGCTTAGGTCGGGGACAGGTGGATGAAAAACTGTTTTTT. Its protein product is CASSLGRGQVDEKLFF. The variable domain in full, with the rest retrieved from reference TRBV7-9 and TRBJ1-4, is DTGVSQNPRHKITKRGQNVTFRCDPISEHNRLYWYRQTLGQGPEFLTYFQNEAQLEKSRLLSDRFSAERPKGSFSTLEIQRTEQGDSAMYLCASSLGRGQVDEKLFFGSGTQLSVL.

In this sample, this clonotype turned up a few times. This chain joins TRBV5-6 and TRBJ2-1; TRBD1 is a possible D gene (6 bases). Germline CDR1 and CDR2: SGHDT and YYEEEE. Trimming left V 7 bases short and J 5 bases short, with 10 bases between. CDR3 size: 12 residues. The CDR3 here is CASRDIDNEQFF. The CDR3, as DNA: TGTGCCAGCCGGGACATTGACAATGAGCAGTTCTTC. Full variable domain (missing parts from reference TRBV5-6 and TRBJ2-1): DAGVTQSPTHLIKTRGQQVTLRCSPKSGHDTVSWYQQALGQGPQFIFQYYEEEERQRGNFPDRFSGHQFPNYSSELNVNALLLGDSALYLCASRDIDNEQFFGPGTRLTVL.

The chain uses TRBV19 and TRBJ1-5, with 9 bases lining up with TRBD1. The CDR3 loop spans 14 amino acids. CDR1 is LNHDA and CDR2 is SQIVND in the germline V gene (reference sequence). The V gene end was trimmed by 5 bases and the J gene end by 7 bases; junction bases not matched to a gene: 6. The CDR3 coding sequence is TGTGCCAGTAGTGGCCTCGACAGGGGGCAGCCCCAGCATTTT. Residues: CASSGLDRGQPQHF.

This clonotype was counted between two and nine times. The V call is TRBV28, the J call TRBJ1-1; 7 bases are a match to TRBD1. CDR3 length equals 17 residues. V gave up 1 base and J gave up 6 bases; unmatched junction bases: 14. Looked up from germline, CDR1 is MDHEN and CDR2 is SYDVKM. The CDR3 nucleotides read TGTGCCAGCAGTTTATACTCCCGACAGGGTGGGTTCGCTGAAGCTTTCTTT. This gives the protein CASSLYSRQGGFAEAFF.

Ten or more counts support this clonotype. The chain uses TRBV29-1 and TRBJ2-7; D not certain. The CDR3 spans 12 residues. The germline V gene has CDR1 SQVTM and CDR2 ANQGSEA. The V gene lost 3 bases and the J gene lost 6 bases, with 12 bases spanning the gap. In DNA form, the CDR3 reads TGCAGCGTTGATGTCGGGCGGACCGAGCAGTACTTC. As protein: CSVDVGRTEQYF.

The chain is built from TRBV7-9 and TRBJ2-7; 7 bases align to TRBD1. This CDR3 is 12 amino acids long. CDR1 is SEHNR and CDR2 is FQNEAQ in the germline V gene (reference sequence). Germline trimming cut 3 bases from V and 7 bases from J; bases unmatched to any gene: 3. This CDR3 is CASSLDRQEQYF. In DNA form, the CDR3 reads TGTGCCAGCAGCTTGGACAGGCAAGAGCAGTACTTC.